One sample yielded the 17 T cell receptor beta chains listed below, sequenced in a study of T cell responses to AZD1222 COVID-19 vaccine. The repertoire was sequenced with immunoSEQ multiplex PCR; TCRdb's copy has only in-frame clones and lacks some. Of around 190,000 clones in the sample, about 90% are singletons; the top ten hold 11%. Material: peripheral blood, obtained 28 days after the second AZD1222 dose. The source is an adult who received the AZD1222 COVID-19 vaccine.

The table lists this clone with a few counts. The CDR3 spells CASSLVGGVHNEQFF. The CDR3 nucleotides read TGTGCCAGCAGCTTAGTGGGCGGGGTCCACAATGAGCAGTTCTTC. The V gene is TRBV11-3, the J gene TRBJ2-1; D perhaps matches TRBD2 (6 bases). The CDR3 is 15 amino acids. Trimming stripped 1 base from V and 5 bases from J, with 12 bases between. Germline lookup yields CDR1 SGHNT and CDR2 YENEEA.

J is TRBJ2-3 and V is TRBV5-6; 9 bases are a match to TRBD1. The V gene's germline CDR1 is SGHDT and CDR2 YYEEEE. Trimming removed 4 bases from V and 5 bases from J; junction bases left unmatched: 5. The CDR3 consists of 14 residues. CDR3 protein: CASSPGQGGDTQYF. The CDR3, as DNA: TGTGCCAGCAGCCCGGGACAGGGTGGAGATACGCAGTATTTT.

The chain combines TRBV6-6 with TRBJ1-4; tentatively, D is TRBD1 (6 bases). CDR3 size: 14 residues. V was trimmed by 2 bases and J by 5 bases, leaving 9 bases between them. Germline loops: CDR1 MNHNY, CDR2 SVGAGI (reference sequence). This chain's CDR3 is CASSYGTQNEKLFF. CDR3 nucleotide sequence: TGTGCCAGCAGTTACGGGACACAAAATGAAAAACTGTTTTTT.

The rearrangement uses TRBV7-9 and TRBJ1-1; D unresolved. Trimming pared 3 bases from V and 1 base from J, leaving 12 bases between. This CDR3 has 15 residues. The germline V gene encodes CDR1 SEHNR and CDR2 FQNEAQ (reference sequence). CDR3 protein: CASSFSGRANTEAFF. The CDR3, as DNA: TGTGCCAGCAGCTTTAGTGGGCGAGCGAACACTGAAGCTTTCTTT. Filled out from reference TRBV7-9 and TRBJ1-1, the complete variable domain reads DTGVSQNPRHKITKRGQNVTFRCDPISEHNRLYWYRQTLGQGPEFLTYFQNEAQLEKSRLLSDRFSAERPKGSFSTLEIQRTEQGDSAMYLCASSFSGRANTEAFFGQGTRLTVV.

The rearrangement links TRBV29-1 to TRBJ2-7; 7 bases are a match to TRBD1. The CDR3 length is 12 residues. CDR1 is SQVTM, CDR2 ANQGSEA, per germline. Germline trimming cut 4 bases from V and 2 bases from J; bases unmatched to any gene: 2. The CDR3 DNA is TGCAGCGTTGGGGACAGTCCCTACGAGCAGTACTTC. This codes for CSVGDSPYEQYF.

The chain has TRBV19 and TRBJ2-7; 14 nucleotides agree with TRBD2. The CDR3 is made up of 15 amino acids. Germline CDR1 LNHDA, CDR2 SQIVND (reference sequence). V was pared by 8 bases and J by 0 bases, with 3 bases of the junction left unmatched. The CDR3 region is CASRTSGGSSYEQYF. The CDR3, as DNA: TGTGCCAGTCGGACTAGCGGGGGGAGCTCCTACGAGCAGTACTTC. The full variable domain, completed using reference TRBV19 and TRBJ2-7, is DGGITQSPKYLFRKEGQNVTLSCEQNLNHDAMYWYRQDPGQGLRLIYYSQIVNDFQKGDIAEGYSVSREKKESFPLTVTSAQKNPTAFYLCASRTSGGSSYEQYFGPGTRLTVT.

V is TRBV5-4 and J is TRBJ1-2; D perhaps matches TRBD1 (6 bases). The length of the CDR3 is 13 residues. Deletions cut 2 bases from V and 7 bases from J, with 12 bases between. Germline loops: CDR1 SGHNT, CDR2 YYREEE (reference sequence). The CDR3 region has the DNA TGTGCCAGCAGCTTAAGAGGGGGAGGTGGCTACACCTTC. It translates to CASSLRGGGGYTF. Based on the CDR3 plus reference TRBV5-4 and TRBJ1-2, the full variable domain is ETGVTQSPTHLIKTRGQQVTLRCSSQSGHNTVSWYQQALGQGPQFIFQYYREEENGRGNFPPRFSGLQFPNYSSELNVNALELDDSALYLCASSLRGGGGYTFGSGTRLTVV.

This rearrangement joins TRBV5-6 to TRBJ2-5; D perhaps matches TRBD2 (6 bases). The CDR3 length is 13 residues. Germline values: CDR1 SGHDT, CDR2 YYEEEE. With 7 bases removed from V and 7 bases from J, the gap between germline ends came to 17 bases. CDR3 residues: CASAVSGRGTQYF. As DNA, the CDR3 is TGTGCCAGCGCAGTCAGCGGGCGTGGGACCCAGTACTTC.

In nucleotides, the CDR3 is TGTGCCAGCAGCCAAGATCCGGAGTACGGGACCCAGTACTTC. Translated, it gives CASSQDPEYGTQYF. J is TRBJ2-5 and V is TRBV3-1 (or the pseudogene TRBV3-2); D is undetermined. Germline lookup yields CDR1 LGHDT and CDR2 YNNKEL (reference sequence). The V and J ends lost 0 bases and 7 bases respectively, with 12 bases between them. CDR3 length: 14 amino acids.

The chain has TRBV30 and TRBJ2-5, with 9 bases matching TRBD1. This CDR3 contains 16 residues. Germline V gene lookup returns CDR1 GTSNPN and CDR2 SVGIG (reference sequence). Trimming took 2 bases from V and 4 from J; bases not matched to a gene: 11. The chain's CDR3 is CAWSSGGTGYPETQYF. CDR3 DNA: TGTGCCTGGAGTTCGGGCGGGACAGGGTACCCAGAGACCCAGTACTTC. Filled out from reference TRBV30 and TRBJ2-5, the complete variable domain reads SQTIHQWPATLVQPVGSPLSLECTVEGTSNPNLYWYRQAAGRGLQLLFYSVGIGQISSEVPQNLSASRPQDRQFILSSKKLLLSDSGFYLCAWSSGGTGYPETQYFGPGTRLLVL.

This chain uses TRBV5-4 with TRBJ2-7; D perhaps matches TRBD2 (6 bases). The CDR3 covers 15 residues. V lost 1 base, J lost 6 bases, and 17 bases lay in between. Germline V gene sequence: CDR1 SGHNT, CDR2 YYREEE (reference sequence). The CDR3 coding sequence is TGTGCCAGCAGCTTGCCGGTCCCATCCGGGAGCGAGCAGTACTTC. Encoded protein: CASSLPVPSGSEQYF.

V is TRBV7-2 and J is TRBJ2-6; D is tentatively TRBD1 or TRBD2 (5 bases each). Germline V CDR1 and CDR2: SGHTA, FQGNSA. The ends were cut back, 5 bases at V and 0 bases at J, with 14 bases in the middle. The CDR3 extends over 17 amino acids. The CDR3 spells CASSPGSRGSGANVLTF. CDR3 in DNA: TGTGCCAGCAGCCCAGGGAGCCGGGGCTCTGGGGCCAACGTCCTGACTTTC.

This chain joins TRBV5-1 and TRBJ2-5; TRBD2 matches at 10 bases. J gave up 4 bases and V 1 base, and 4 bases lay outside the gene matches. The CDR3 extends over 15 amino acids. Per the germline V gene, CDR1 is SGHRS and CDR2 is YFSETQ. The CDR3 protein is CASSLKSGGGETQYF. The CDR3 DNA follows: TGCGCCAGCAGCTTGAAGAGCGGGGGGGGAGAGACCCAGTACTTC.

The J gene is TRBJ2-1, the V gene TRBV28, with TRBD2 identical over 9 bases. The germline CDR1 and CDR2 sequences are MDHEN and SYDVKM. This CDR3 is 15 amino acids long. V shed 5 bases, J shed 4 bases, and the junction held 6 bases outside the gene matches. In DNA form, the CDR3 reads TGTGCCAGCAGTCCCTCGCTAGCGGGGTACAATGAGCAGTTCTTC. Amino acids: CASSPSLAGYNEQFF.

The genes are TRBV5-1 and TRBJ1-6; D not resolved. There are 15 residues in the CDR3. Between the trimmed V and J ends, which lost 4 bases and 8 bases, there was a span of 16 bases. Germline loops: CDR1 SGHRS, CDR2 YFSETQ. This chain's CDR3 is CASSPILGYDSPLHF. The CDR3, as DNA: TGCGCCAGCAGCCCGATACTAGGATATGATTCACCCCTCCACTTT.

The CDR3 coding sequence is TGTGCCAGCAGCTTAGTCGCCACGGGACAATTTAATTCACCCCTCCACTTT. Encoded protein: CASSLVATGQFNSPLHF. V usage is TRBV7-6 and J usage is TRBJ1-6; perhaps TRBD1 as D (6 bases). CDR1 and CDR2 (germline): SGHVS, FNYEAQ. This CDR3 region has 17 residues. Trimming stripped 1 base from V and 6 bases from J, with 16 bases between.

CDR3 DNA sequence: TGTGCCAGCAGCTTAACCCGGAATCCCACAGATACGCAGTATTTT. This translates into CASSLTRNPTDTQYF. The chain has TRBV7-2 and TRBJ2-3; D ambiguous. The ends were cut back, 2 bases at V and 2 bases at J, with 11 bases in the middle. CDR1 is SGHTA, CDR2 FQGNSA, per germline. This CDR3 contains 15 residues.